This T cell receptor beta chain was recovered during a study of OX40 agonist ivuxolimab in advanced cancers. Findings and limits, study-wide: CD8+ T cells were the subset that, on average, had more expanded clones than CD4+.

Germline V gene lookup returns CDR1 SEHNR and CDR2 FQNEAQ (reference sequence). This CDR3 contains 17 residues. After removal of 3 bases from V and 0 bases from J, the junction contained 6 bases not matched to a gene. The data were produced by immunoSEQ multiplex PCR, yet TCRdb's version contains in-frame clones alone and is incomplete. The sample has 30,000 to 40,000 clones, nearly 85% seen once. On this clone itself: The antigen is unknown.

The chain joins TRBV7-9 to TRBJ2-4, with TRBD1 identical over 9 bases. This sequence originates from an adult with an advanced solid tumor such as melanoma, head and neck, liver or kidney cancer. Sample: CD4+ or CD8+ T cells sorted from blood, taken in a trial of the OX40 agonist ivuxolimab. CDR3 region: CASSFQTGGLAKNIQYF. CDR3 sequence (DNA): TGTGCCAGCAGCTTTCAGACAGGGGGATTAGCCAAAAACATTCAGTACTTC.